This is a list of T cell receptor beta chains from one sample in a study of blood T cell repertoires in COVID-19. Method: immunoSEQ multiplex PCR; TCRdb's copy keeps in-frame clones and lacks some. The repertoire holds some 530,000 clones, with 70% to 90% as singletons. The material sequenced was peripheral blood. The receptors stem from a human donor in a cohort sampled during active COVID-19. Both conserved end residues are part of each CDR3. A D gene is named only where the DNA matches it firmly. Size is stated for part of the rows, as once, few or many counts, or as a class when the clone is expanded.

d_call clone_size j_call v_call cdr3_aa cdr3_nt
NA NA TRBJ2-7 TRBV6-5 CASSYRGISSYEQYF TGTGCCAGCAGTTACCGGGGGATTAGCTCCTACGAGCAGTACTTC
NA NA TRBJ2-1 TRBV30 CAWSVRGTLYVAIF TGTGCCTGGAGTGTACGGGGGACTCTGTATGTGGCGATCTTC
TRBD1 NA TRBJ1-1 TRBV5-1 CASSGGQGAEAFF TGCGCCAGCAGCGGGGGACAGGGGGCTGAAGCTTTCTTT
NA once TRBJ2-3 TRBV11-2 CASSLDLVAVTDTQYF TGTGCCAGCAGCTTAGATCTGGTAGCGGTCACAGATACGCAGTATTTT
NA NA TRBJ1-1 TRBV30 CAWTSQGSTEAFF TGTGCCTGGACCTCACAGGGAAGCACTGAAGCTTTCTTT
NA NA TRBJ1-3 TRBV7-9 CASSSGTANSGNTIYF TGTGCCAGCAGCTCAGGGACTGCGAACTCTGGAAACACCATATATTTT
NA once TRBJ2-7 TRBV9 CASSVGGSESYEQYF TGTGCCAGCAGCGTAGGGGGCTCGGAGTCCTACGAGCAGTACTTC
NA NA TRBJ1-1 TRBV7-9 CASSLQGSSSEAFF TGTGCCAGCAGCTTACAGGGATCCTCCTCCGAAGCTTTCTTT
NA NA TRBJ1-2 TRBV5-1 CAIEGEGPLGYTF TGCGCCATCGAGGGGGAGGGACCCCTTGGCTACACCTTC
NA NA TRBJ1-1 TRBV3-1/TRBV3-2 CASSLGQRNTEAFF TGTGCCAGCAGCCTGGGACAACGGAACACTGAAGCTTTCTTT
NA NA TRBJ1-2 TRBV28 CASSPDRRYTF TGTGCCAGCAGTCCGGACCGGAGGTACACCTTC
TRBD1 NA TRBJ1-3 TRBV30 CAWTTGDSGNTIYF TGTGCCTGGACAACAGGGGACTCTGGAAACACCATATATTTT
NA NA TRBJ1-1 TRBV18 CASSPSGGNMNTEAFF TGTGCCAGCTCACCCTCGGGGGGGAACATGAACACTGAAGCTTTCTTT
NA NA TRBJ1-2 TRBV27 CASLPEGGVRIYGYTF TGTGCCAGCCTCCCCGAGGGGGGGGTAAGGATCTATGGCTACACCTTC
TRBD1 NA TRBJ2-7 TRBV11-2 CASSLVGDRGMEQYF TGTGCCAGCAGCTTAGTCGGGGACAGGGGTATGGAGCAGTACTTC
TRBD2 NA TRBJ2-1 TRBV9 CASSTSGTSGYNEQFF TGTGCCAGCAGCACTTCCGGGACTAGCGGCTACAATGAGCAGTTCTTC
NA NA TRBJ1-1 TRBV5-6 CASSMGDTEAFF TGTGCCAGCAGCATGGGCGATACTGAAGCTTTCTTT
NA NA TRBJ1-4 TRBV15 CATSARQNSNEKLFF TGTGCCACCAGCGCTCGACAGAACTCTAATGAAAAACTGTTTTTT
TRBD2 once TRBJ2-4 TRBV7-9 CASSPAGGAKNIQYF TGTGCCAGCAGCCCCGCGGGGGGCGCCAAAAACATTCAGTACTTC
TRBD2 NA TRBJ2-7 TRBV3-1/TRBV3-2 CASSRSSGYSYEQYF TGTGCCAGCAGCCGGTCTAGCGGCTATTCCTACGAGCAGTACTTC
TRBD1 once TRBJ2-1 TRBV14 CASSPRTGEIDEQFF TGTGCCAGCAGCCCCCGGACAGGGGAGATCGATGAGCAGTTCTTC
NA NA TRBJ1-1 TRBV15 CATSRDWAGNTEAFF TGTGCCACCAGCAGAGATTGGGCAGGGAACACTGAAGCTTTCTTT
NA NA TRBJ1-5 TRBV15 CATRGGTLINQPQHF TGTGCCACCAGGGGAGGGACTCTTATCAATCAGCCCCAGCATTTT
NA NA TRBJ1-2 TRBV10-2 CATTQGTDGYTF TGCGCCACAACACAGGGAACCGATGGCTACACCTTC
NA NA TRBJ1-1 TRBV29-1 CSVGQNTEAFF TGCAGCGTTGGTCAGAACACTGAAGCTTTCTTT
TRBD2 few TRBJ2-7 TRBV30 CAWAGTSVGEQYF TGTGCCTGGGCCGGGACTAGCGTGGGCGAGCAGTACTTC
NA NA TRBJ2-1 TRBV20-1 CSATGNEQFF TGCAGTGCTACCGGCAATGAGCAGTTCTTC
NA NA TRBJ1-1 TRBV7-9 CASTSPGTEAFF TGTGCCAGCACCTCCCCGGGCACTGAAGCTTTCTTT
NA NA TRBJ2-7 TRBV5-4 CASSLSQVSSYEQYF TGTGCCAGCAGCCTTTCTCAGGTCTCCTCCTACGAGCAGTACTTC
TRBD1 medium-sized TRBJ1-3 TRBV19 CASSTLTGERNTIYF TGTGCCAGTAGTACCCTGACAGGGGAGAGAAACACCATATATTTT
NA NA TRBJ2-2 TRBV2 CASMFVAGTGELFF TGTGCCAGCATGTTTGTGGCTGGCACCGGGGAGCTGTTTTTT
TRBD1 few TRBJ1-5 TRBV5-4 CAPPGTGGARQPQHF TGTGCCCCACCGGGGACAGGGGGCGCGAGGCAGCCCCAGCATTTT
NA NA TRBJ2-3 TRBV7-2 CASSSYRDTQYF TGTGCCAGCAGCTCGTACAGGGATACGCAGTATTTT
NA NA TRBJ2-5 TRBV4-1 CASSQEKGLETQYF TGCGCCAGCAGCCAAGAGAAGGGGTTGGAGACCCAGTACTTC
NA NA TRBJ2-7 TRBV5-5 CASSPGLSYEQYF TGTGCCAGCAGCCCAGGGCTCTCCTACGAGCAGTACTTC
NA NA TRBJ1-2 TRBV25-1 CASSVAYGYTF TGTGCCAGCAGTGTGGCCTATGGCTACACCTTC
TRBD2 NA TRBJ2-2 TRBV3-1/TRBV3-2 CASSQDRGRAVTGELFF TGTGCCAGCAGCCAAGATCGCGGGAGGGCCGTTACCGGGGAGCTGTTTTTT
TRBD1 NA TRBJ1-6 TRBV6-4 CASKRTGRDSPLHF TGTGCCAGCAAACGGACAGGCCGGGATTCACCCCTCCACTTT
TRBD2 NA TRBJ2-3 TRBV4-1 CASSQDERGLGLAGEDTQYF TGCGCCAGCAGCCAAGATGAAAGGGGCCTGGGACTAGCGGGAGAAGATACGCAGTATTTT
NA NA TRBJ1-3 TRBV5-1 CASSLEVQGSGNTIYF TGCGCCAGCAGCTTGGAGGTCCAGGGCTCTGGAAACACCATATATTTT
TRBD2 NA TRBJ2-7 TRBV18 CASSPPGGYEQYF TGTGCCAGCTCCCCCCCGGGGGGATACGAGCAGTACTTC
TRBD1 NA TRBJ1-4 TRBV5-1 CASSLDGGDRVGATNEKLFF TGCGCCAGCAGCTTGGACGGGGGAGACAGGGTAGGAGCAACTAATGAAAAACTGTTTTTT
TRBD1 once TRBJ2-7 TRBV6-2/TRBV6-3 CASSPNGQTGGHYEQYF TGTGCCAGCAGCCCTAATGGGCAAACAGGGGGCCACTACGAGCAGTACTTC
NA NA TRBJ2-2 TRBV6-5 CASSSSGLTGELFF TGTGCCAGCAGTTCGTCAGGGTTAACCGGGGAGCTGTTTTTT
NA NA TRBJ2-2 TRBV28 CASSKRGPGTGELFF TGTGCCAGCTCGAAACGAGGGCCGGGCACCGGGGAGCTGTTTTTT
TRBD2 once TRBJ2-3 TRBV4-3 CASSQVRGTTGGDTQYF TGCGCCAGCAGCCAAGTCCGGGGGACTACCGGGGGGGATACGCAGTATTTT
TRBD1 NA TRBJ1-2 TRBV5-6 CASSLVDRDGYTF TGTGCCAGCAGCTTGGTGGACAGGGACGGCTACACCTTC
TRBD2 NA TRBJ2-7 TRBV7-8 CASSVTGTSSEQYF TGTGCCAGCAGCGTAACCGGGACTAGTAGCGAGCAGTACTTC
TRBD1 NA TRBJ1-2 TRBV7-2 CASSEYRGGYTF TGTGCCAGCAGCGAGTACAGGGGTGGCTACACCTTC
TRBD2 once TRBJ2-5 TRBV11-3 CASSLGLAGMETQYF TGTGCCAGCAGCTTAGGCCTAGCGGGAATGGAGACCCAGTACTTC
TRBD1 NA TRBJ2-7 TRBV18 CASSPTGQGAYEQYF TGTGCCAGCTCGCCTACGGGACAGGGGGCCTACGAGCAGTACTTC
NA NA TRBJ1-2 TRBV28 CASSPLDRLYGYTF TGTGCCAGCAGTCCCCTTGACAGGTTGTATGGCTACACCTTC
TRBD1 NA TRBJ1-5 TRBV2 CASKRDSGQGNQPQHF TGTGCCAGCAAACGGGACAGTGGTCAAGGCAATCAGCCCCAGCATTTT
TRBD1 NA TRBJ2-7 TRBV15 CATSGPTGGRLYEQYF TGTGCCACCAGCGGACCCACAGGGGGTCGGCTGTACGAGCAGTACTTC